The next 27 T cell receptor beta chains were all read from a single sample in a study of shared clonotypes between healthy human individuals. Naive CD8 populations comprised CD45RO-negative cells positively selected for CCR7, excluding terminally differentiated effector memory CD45RA+ cells. Assay used: immunoSEQ multiplex PCR; TCRdb lists only in-frame clones, some missing. The sample consists of roughly 1,800,000 clones, just under 95% of them appearing once. Specimen: naive CD8+ T cells sorted from blood. Receptor source: a man aged 18 to 35 in good health.

V is TRBV6-1 and J is TRBJ2-7; 10 bases fit TRBD1. The CDR3 totals 14 residues. The germline gives CDR1 MNHNS, CDR2 SASEGT. V shed 5 bases and J 6 bases; nucleotides not matched to a gene: 7. CDR3 DNA sequence: TGTGCCAGCAGTATTGGGACAGGGGAGTTCGAGCAGTACTTC. Protein: CASSIGTGEFEQYF.

The J gene is TRBJ2-3, the V gene TRBV9; TRBD2 aligns across 10 bases. With V trimmed by 3 bases and J by 6 bases, 16 bases remained unmatched. The CDR3 extends over 18 amino acids. Germline assignment: CDR1 SGDLS and CDR2 YYNGEE. This CDR3 is CASSAQSLAGEPGDTQYF. The CDR3 coding sequence is TGTGCCAGCAGCGCTCAATCTCTAGCGGGGGAACCAGGGGATACGCAGTATTTT.

This clone was detected once. The chain combines TRBV7-9 with TRBJ1-2, with D unclear. CDR1 is SEHNR and CDR2 is FQNEAQ in the germline V gene (reference sequence). Trimming pared 1 base from V and 2 bases from J, leaving 5 bases between. CDR3 length equals 13 residues. DNA for the CDR3: TGTGCCAGCAGCTTAGTACAAAACTATGGCTACACCTTC. Its translation: CASSLVQNYGYTF.

The chain combines TRBV4-3 with TRBJ2-1, with TRBD1 matching 9 bases. The CDR3 has 16 residues. V was pared by 1 base and J by 3 bases, with 4 bases of the junction left unmatched. Germline loops: CDR1 LGHNA, CDR2 YSLEER. The CDR3 sequence is CASSQGGTGIYNEQFF. Here the CDR3 DNA reads TGCGCCAGCAGCCAAGGTGGGACAGGGATCTACAATGAGCAGTTCTTC.

The chain is built from TRBV27 and TRBJ2-7; D is undetermined. Germline CDR1 and CDR2: MNHEY and SMNVEV (reference sequence). Deletions cut 5 bases from V and 6 bases from J, with 20 bases between. The length of the CDR3 is 15 residues. CDR3 residues: CASSPSGPLIFEQYF. The CDR3 region has the DNA TGTGCCAGCAGTCCCTCGGGCCCCTTAATCTTCGAGCAGTACTTC.

The chain combines TRBV27 with TRBJ1-5; TRBD1 aligns across 7 bases. This CDR3 has 16 residues. Germline V CDR1 and CDR2: MNHEY, SMNVEV (reference sequence). The trim removed 6 bases at V and 6 bases at J, leaving 14 bases unmatched. CDR3 protein: CASRLGQAGSGQPQHF. The DNA of the CDR3 is TGTGCCAGCAGACTCGGACAGGCCGGGTCTGGTCAGCCCCAGCATTTT.

This CDR3 reads CASSVFPLDTQYF. The CDR3 DNA reads TGTGCCAGCAGCGTATTCCCCTTAGATACGCAGTATTTT. The chain has TRBV9 and TRBJ2-3, with D unclear. This CDR3 contains 13 residues. V lost 1 base and J 5 bases, leaving 8 bases between the germline ends. The germline CDR1 and CDR2 sequences are SGDLS and YYNGEE. The variable domain in full, with the rest retrieved from reference TRBV9 and TRBJ2-3, is DSGVTQTPKHLITATGQRVTLRCSPRSGDLSVYWYQQSLDQGLQFLIQYYNGEERAKGNILERFSAQQFPDLHSELNLSSLELGDSALYFCASSVFPLDTQYFGPGTRLTVL.

This rearrangement joins TRBV2 to TRBJ2-5; D possibly corresponds to TRBD2 (6 bases). CDR3 size: 16 residues. V gave up 3 bases and J gave up 3 bases, with 17 bases separating them. Germline V gives CDR1 SNHLY, CDR2 FYNNEI. CDR3 in DNA: TGTGCCAGCAGTGATCCGAGCGGGCATCCCGAAGAGACCCAGTACTTC. It codes for CASSDPSGHPEETQYF.

The chain links TRBV7-8 to TRBJ2-2; D gene uncertain. The CDR3 has 15 residues. Germline V gene lookup returns CDR1 SGHVS and CDR2 FQNEAQ. V was shortened by 1 base and J by 4 bases, with 10 bases between the two germline ends. The CDR3 reads CASSLEGHGTGELFF. CDR3 sequence (DNA): TGTGCCAGCAGCTTAGAAGGCCACGGCACCGGGGAGCTGTTTTTT.

The chain links TRBV4-1 to TRBJ2-7, with 7 positions matching TRBD1. J gave up 4 bases and V 4 bases, and 10 bases lay outside the gene matches. The CDR3 contains 15 residues. Germline V gene sequence: CDR1 MGHRA, CDR2 YSYEKL. The CDR3 reads CASSRWTGLEYEQYF. Written as DNA, the CDR3 is TGCGCCAGCAGCCGCTGGACAGGTTTGGAATACGAGCAGTACTTC.

The chain links TRBV28 to TRBJ1-6; the match to TRBD1 covers 8 bases. V gave up 5 bases and J gave up 11 bases; unmatched junction bases: 8. There are 14 residues in the CDR3. CDR1 and CDR2 (germline): MDHEN, SYDVKM. The CDR3 sequence: CASSPRTGLAPLHF. The CDR3 DNA reads TGTGCCAGCAGTCCTAGGACAGGGTTGGCACCCCTCCACTTT.

The chain employs TRBV4-3 and TRBJ1-3; D call uncertain. The CDR3 is made up of 15 amino acids. The germline gives CDR1 LGHNA, CDR2 YSLEER. V lost 0 bases and J 1 base, leaving 7 bases between the germline ends. The CDR3, as DNA: TGCGCCAGCAGCCAAGATCTCGGTTCTGGAAACACCATATATTTT. Encoded protein: CASSQDLGSGNTIYF.

CDR3 sequence reads: CASSTLGGAEDTQYF. The CDR3 region has the DNA TGCGCCAGCAGCACCCTCGGGGGGGCCGAAGATACGCAGTATTTT. The rearrangement uses TRBV5-1 and TRBJ2-3, with TRBD2 matching 8 bases. This CDR3 has 15 amino acids. Trimming took 4 bases from V and 5 from J; bases not matched to a gene: 9. Germline V gives CDR1 SGHRS, CDR2 YFSETQ.

This clone is a singleton in its sample. The chain is built from TRBV4-1 and TRBJ2-2; 9 positions agree with TRBD2. The J segment lost 6 bases and the V segment lost 5 bases, leaving 13 bases of the junction unmatched. This CDR3 region has 17 residues. Germline assignment: CDR1 MGHRA and CDR2 YSYEKL. This chain's CDR3 is CASSLEAGTSRSGELFF. The CDR3 DNA reads TGCGCCAGCAGCTTGGAAGCCGGGACTAGCAGATCCGGGGAGCTGTTTTTT.

The chain recombines TRBV6-6 with TRBJ2-7; D is ambiguous. Trimming took off 2 bases at V and 4 bases at J, with 6 bases between the two ends. This CDR3 comprises 12 residues. Germline V gives CDR1 MNHNY, CDR2 SVGAGI (reference sequence). CDR3 sequence reads: CASSYTAYEQYF. CDR3 DNA sequence: TGTGCCAGCAGTTACACGGCGTACGAGCAGTACTTC.

On this clone itself: Additional DNA sequences in this sample encode the identical CDR3. The chain couples TRBV27 to TRBJ2-7, with unresolved D. Germline-derived CDR1 and CDR2 are MNHEY and SMNVEV (reference sequence). This CDR3 has 12 residues. V lost 3 bases and J lost 6, with 9 bases in between. The CDR3 protein is CASSLVGREQYF. The CDR3 DNA is TGTGCCAGCAGTTTGGTCGGGCGCGAGCAGTACTTC.

V gene TRBV28 combines with J gene TRBJ1-5, with a weak D call TRBD1 (6 bases). This CDR3 has 13 amino acids. Trimming stripped 11 bases from V and 3 bases from J, with 14 bases between. CDR1 and CDR2 (germline): MDHEN, SYDVKM. In nucleotides, the CDR3 is TGTGCCGGATCGACAGGCCACAATCAGCCCCAGCATTTT. Translated, it gives CAGSTGHNQPQHF.

V gene TRBV9 combines with J gene TRBJ2-2; D perhaps matches TRBD2 (5 bases). V was cut by 4 bases and J by 0 bases, with 13 bases left in between. The CDR3 sequence is 16 residues long. Germline V lookup: CDR1 SGDLS, CDR2 YYNGEE. The CDR3 protein is CASSQRAESNTGELFF. The CDR3 DNA sequence: TGTGCCAGCAGCCAAAGAGCGGAATCGAACACCGGGGAGCTGTTTTTT.

The chain links TRBV6-6 to TRBJ2-1; D might be TRBD1 (7 bases). V lost 6 bases, J lost 9 bases, and 12 bases lay in between. Per germline, CDR1 MNHNY and CDR2 SVGAGI (reference sequence). The CDR3 runs 12 residues. The CDR3 nucleotides are TGTGCCAGCAGGCACAGGGGAGGTGAGCAGTTCTTC. This gives the protein CASRHRGGEQFF.

Comment on this clone: Other DNA sequences of this sample code for an identical CDR3. The CDR3 nucleotides are TGTGCCAGCACCAAGACAGGGGGGGATGAAAAACTGTTTTTT. This codes for CASTKTGGDEKLFF. The chain has TRBV28 and TRBJ1-4, with TRBD1 matching over 9 bases. Losses at the gene ends were 7 bases for V and 6 bases for J; bases not matched to a gene: 6. The CDR3 has 14 amino acids. Per germline, CDR1 MDHEN and CDR2 SYDVKM.

The V and J genes are TRBV21-1 and TRBJ2-7; the DNA was not used to check the table's D call, TRBD2. TRBV21-1 is labeled a pseudogene. This CDR3 comprises 18 residues. The CDR3 spells CASNNKRSGRVLSYEQYF. The CDR3 DNA sequence: TGTGCCAGCAACAACAAGAGGAGCGGGAGGGTTCTCTCCTACGAGCAGTACTTC.

This rearrangement joins TRBV29-1 to TRBJ2-1; D is unclear. In germline, CDR1 is SQVTM, CDR2 ANQGSEA. There are 10 residues in the CDR3. V was pared by 5 bases and J by 8 bases, with 7 bases between. The CDR3 here is CSVFVDEQFF. The CDR3 nucleotides are TGCAGCGTTTTCGTCGATGAGCAGTTCTTC.

The V gene is TRBV7-2, the J gene TRBJ2-5; D remains unclear. In germline, CDR1 is SGHTA, CDR2 FQGNSA. The V and J ends lost 5 bases and 4 bases respectively, with 17 bases between them. The CDR3 totals 15 residues. Here the CDR3 DNA reads TGTGCCAGCAGCCGGACGCTTAGCAACTTAGAGACCCAGTACTTC. It yields the protein CASSRTLSNLETQYF.

The CDR3 spells CASSQERPGTGLLNSYEQYF. The CDR3 DNA reads as TGCGCCAGCAGCCAAGAGAGACCCGGGACAGGGCTGTTGAACTCCTACGAGCAGTACTTC. V is TRBV4-3 and J is TRBJ2-7; 9 nucleotides match TRBD1. There are 20 residues in the CDR3. The V gene end was trimmed by 0 bases and the J gene end by 0 bases; junction bases not matched to a gene: 15. CDR1 is LGHNA and CDR2 is YSLEER in the germline V gene.

This chain uses TRBV6-5 with TRBJ1-1; D is unresolved. The CDR3 runs to 15 residues. The V gene's germline CDR1 is MNHEY and CDR2 SVGAGI. V shed 0 bases and J shed 4 bases, with 12 bases lying between them. Here the CDR3 reads CASSYSSGPGTEAFF. CDR3 sequence (DNA): TGTGCCAGCAGTTACTCGAGTGGGCCGGGCACTGAAGCTTTCTTT.

The genes are TRBV5-1 and TRBJ1-3; TRBD1 matches at 7 bases. CDR3 length: 16 amino acids. CDR1 and CDR2 (germline): SGHRS, YFSETQ. The trim removed 0 bases at V and 0 bases at J, leaving 3 bases unmatched. Written as DNA, the CDR3 is TGCGCCAGCAGCTTGGGGGACAGACGCTCTGGAAACACCATATATTTT. This translates into CASSLGDRRSGNTIYF. Full variable domain (rest looked up from reference TRBV5-1 and TRBJ1-3): KAGVTQTPRYLIKTRGQQVTLSCSPISGHRSVSWYQQTPGQGLQFLFEYFSETQRNKGNFPGRFSGRQFSNSRSEMNVSTLELGDSALYLCASSLGDRRSGNTIYFGEGSWLTVV.

The chain is built from TRBV25-1 and TRBJ2-5; 9 nucleotides line up with TRBD2. The ends lost 4 bases at V and 0 bases at J; junction bases unmatched: 9. This CDR3 region has 17 residues. Germline V gives CDR1 MGHDK, CDR2 SYGVNS. The CDR3 DNA follows: TGTGCCAGCAGTGCGAACATAGCGGGAGTCTACCAAGAGACCCAGTACTTC. As protein: CASSANIAGVYQETQYF.